The subject of this entry is one TCR beta chain. What it binds is not known. Sampled while nominally healthy, donors likely had unrecorded immune exposures. PCR amplification relied on 60 Vbeta primers (plus 13 Jbeta primers). TCRdb's table, derived via immunoSEQ multiplex PCR, lists solely in-frame clones and lacks some. This repertoire shows about 140,000 clones, about three quarters found once; its top ten account for around 14%. V dropped 1 base and J dropped 1 base, with 5 bases sitting between them. Germline CDR1 SGDLS, CDR2 YYNGEE. CDR3 length: 13 residues. This entry belongs to a study of cytomegalovirus exposure and HLA in healthy donors. Notes on the study in general: Later on, an analysis tied approximately 17,000 TCR beta sequences to HLA alleles at 0.05 false discovery rate.

V and J are TRBV9 and TRBJ1-1; D remains unclear. This TCR came from a human donor in good health. The sample was PBMCs. As DNA, the CDR3 is TGTGCCAGCAGCGTACTCTGGAACACTGAAGCTTTCTTT. As protein: CASSVLWNTEAFF.